The 26 T cell receptor beta chains in this list originate from one sample, sequenced in a study of regulatory T cells in long-lasting Graves disease (dated by TCRdb to the early 2020s). Library preparation employed multiplex PCR. The reads were generated on an Illumina HiSeq 4000. TCR beta libraries were built with iRepertoire HTBI primers and Arm-PCR amplification of CDR3 regions. The public reads were quality trimmed at Q25 with fastp and then assembled into clones with MiXCR by TCRdb, keeping productive beta chains. Each record represents a unique CDR3 protein, reported with the most common genes and DNA among its rows. The sample table holds 400,000 to 500,000 distinct CDR3 sequences, of which over 15% were seen once. About a quarter of the sample is in the top ten clones. Per the publication, the time point label means: newly diagnosed GD, antithyroid drugs for less than 3 months. For both TCR sequencing and RNA sequencing, RNA was extracted from PBMCs in TRIzol.

These data were also filed under a second study, of T cells in Graves' hyperthyroidism and ophthalmopathy.

The sample here was peripheral blood mononuclear cells (PBMCs), taken at new diagnosis, from a patient treated with antithyroid drugs. Receptors originate from a young woman with Graves disease. Donor details come from another sample of the same person, matched by shared clones.

V is TRBV30 and J is TRBJ2-3; 10 bases align to TRBD2. The length of the CDR3 is 15 residues. V lost 3 bases and J lost 6; bases outside the gene matches: 9. Germline V gene data show CDR1 as GTSNPN and CDR2 as SVGIG (reference sequence). The CDR3 here is CAWRRAGGDWDTQYF. Written as DNA, the CDR3 is TGTGCCTGGAGAAGAGCGGGAGGGGACTGGGATACGCAGTATTTT. The full variable domain, rest sourced from reference TRBV30 and TRBJ2-3, is SQTIHQWPATLVQPVGSPLSLECTVEGTSNPNLYWYRQAAGRGLQLLFYSVGIGQISSEVPQNLSASRPQDRQFILSSKKLLLSDSGFYLCAWRRAGGDWDTQYFGPGTRLTVL.

This clonotype occurred many times. The chain uses TRBV29-1 and TRBJ2-5; the D gene is possibly TRBD2 (7 bases). Germline CDR1 and CDR2: SQVTM and ANQGSEA. This CDR3 comprises 15 residues. V lost 6 bases and J 5 bases, leaving 22 bases between the germline ends. The CDR3 coding sequence is TGCAGCGTCCCCCGGGGGGCGGGAGTGCGGGAGACCCAGTACTTC. Encoded protein: CSVPRGAGVRETQYF.

For this clonotype: This may stem from a read error, because a much larger clone lies one nucleotide away. This chain uses TRBV20-1 with TRBJ2-4, with D perhaps assigned TRBD1 or TRBD2 (5 bases each). Germline V gene lookup returns CDR1 DFQATT and CDR2 SNEGSKA (reference sequence). V gave up 5 bases and J gave up 3 bases, with 26 bases separating them. This CDR3 contains 18 residues. CDR3 sequence reads: CSAAFAWGRVSGKNIQYF. As DNA, the CDR3 is TGCAGTGCTGCCTTTGCGTGGGGACGGGTGTCAGGCAAAAACATTCAGTACTTC.

This clonotype was counted ten times or more. The chain couples TRBV28 to TRBJ2-3; 9 positions agree with TRBD2. The CDR3 runs 16 residues. The germline V gene encodes CDR1 MDHEN and CDR2 SYDVKM. Trimming took 3 bases from V and 5 from J; bases not matched to a gene: 9. This CDR3 reads CASSLAGGPGVDTQYF. The DNA of the CDR3 is TGTGCCAGCAGTTTGGCGGGAGGGCCTGGGGTAGATACGCAGTATTTT.

Ten or more counts support this clonotype. CDR3 DNA: TGTGCCAGCAGTTATGGGGCTTACAATGAGCAGTTCTTC. As protein: CASSYGAYNEQFF. The chain recombines TRBV27 with TRBJ2-1, with D tentatively TRBD1 (5 bases). The V gene's germline CDR1 is MNHEY and CDR2 SMNVEV (reference sequence). V was cut by 4 bases and J by 4 bases, with 8 bases left in between. CDR3 length: 13 amino acids.

Turning to this clonotype: A clone one base away is much larger, so this may be a read error. The J gene is TRBJ2-3, the V gene TRBV18, with TRBD1 matching 8 bases. The CDR3 is made up of 14 amino acids. The V gene's germline CDR1 is KGHSH and CDR2 LQKENI. As DNA, the CDR3 is TGTGCCAGCTCACCGACAGGGGTTGGCGATACGCGGTATTTT. The encoded protein is CASSPTGVGDTRYF.

The table lists this clonotype with many counts. The chain's CDR3 is CSARAGTGAYEQYF. The CDR3 nucleotides read TGCAGTGCTAGAGCCGGGACAGGGGCCTACGAGCAGTACTTC. The gene calls are TRBV20-1 and TRBJ2-7; 10 bases fit TRBD1. The CDR3 has 14 amino acids. V was clipped by 1 base and J by 2 bases; unmatched bases: 2. Germline V lookup: CDR1 DFQATT, CDR2 SNEGSKA (reference sequence).

Concerning this clonotype itself: A much larger clone is a single base away; this may be a read error. V is TRBV14 and J is TRBJ2-7, with TRBD2 matching 9 bases. CDR3 length: 15 amino acids. Per the germline V gene, CDR1 is SGHDN and CDR2 is FVKESK. The CDR3 sequence: CAGSHLSGSSYEQYF. CDR3 bases: TGTGCCGGCAGCCACCTTAGCGGGAGCTCCTACGAGCAGTACTTC.

Remarks on this clonotype: One end of the junction is discordant with germline, which a read error may explain. This rearrangement joins TRBV27 to TRBJ1-1, with TRBD1 matching 7 bases. The CDR3 has 14 amino acids. CDR1 and CDR2 from the germline V gene are MNHEY and SMNVEV (reference sequence). The CDR3 bases are TGTGCCAGCAGTACTCTACAGGGGTACACTGAAACTTTCTTT. Its translation is CASSTLQGYTETFF.

The chain recombines TRBV6-2 or TRBV6-3 with TRBJ2-7; D remains ambiguous. The CDR3 covers 13 residues. In germline, CDR1 is MNHEY, CDR2 SVGEGT. Trimming cost V 2 bases and J 3 bases, with 8 bases left between them. The DNA for the CDR3 is TGTGCCAGCAGTTACCTGTCGGACTACGAGCAGTACTTC. It codes for CASSYLSDYEQYF.

Comment on this clonotype: A read error is possible here, since a much larger clone lies one base away. V usage is TRBV30 and J usage is TRBJ2-1; D is possibly TRBD2 (6 bases). The J call may be faulty, since TRBJ2-5 better matches the DNA end. The CDR3 contains 12 residues. Germline CDR1 GTSNPN, CDR2 SVGIG (reference sequence). CDR3 protein: CAWGTCAETQYF. The CDR3 DNA reads TGTGCCTGGGGGACTTGCGCTGAGACCCAGTACTTC.

This clonotype was detected only a few times. The chain recombines TRBV19 with TRBJ2-5; maybe TRBD1 (6 bases). Germline CDR1 reads LNHDA; CDR2 reads SQIVND (reference sequence). Trimming pared 4 bases from V and 3 bases from J, leaving 12 bases between. The CDR3 spans 14 residues. Written as DNA, the CDR3 is TGTGCCAGTAGTACCACAGGGACCAAAGAGACCCAGTACTTC. It translates to CASSTTGTKETQYF.

This clonotype occurred many times. The rearrangement joins TRBV12-3 or TRBV12-4 to TRBJ1-2, with 8 bases identical to TRBD1. J was trimmed by 8 bases and V by 3 bases; bases with no gene match: 8. The CDR3 totals 14 residues. In DNA, the CDR3 is TGTGCCAGCAGTTTTCGGCCAGGGGGCCGCGGCTACACCTTC. Protein sequence: CASSFRPGGRGYTF.

V usage is TRBV30 and J usage is TRBJ2-2; D gene uncertain. With 0 bases removed from V and 4 bases from J, the gap between germline ends came to 9 bases. CDR1 is GTSNPN, CDR2 SVGIG, per germline (reference sequence). This CDR3 is 14 amino acids long. As DNA, the CDR3 is TGTGCCTGGAGTGTAGGTAGCAGCACCGGGGAGCTGTTTTTT. It translates to CAWSVGSSTGELFF.

This chain uses TRBV9 with TRBJ1-1; D uncertain. V was shortened by 2 bases and J by 0 bases, with 11 bases between the two germline ends. The CDR3 loop spans 15 amino acids. Per germline, CDR1 SGDLS and CDR2 YYNGEE. This CDR3 is CASSVYRAMNTEAFF. The CDR3 coding sequence is TGTGCCAGCAGCGTGTACCGGGCTATGAACACTGAAGCTTTCTTT.

Comments on this clonotype: Compared with germline, one end of the junction differs, possibly owing to a read error. This chain connects TRBV28 to TRBJ1-2; D is ambiguous. Germline V lookup: CDR1 MDHEN, CDR2 SYDVKM. The CDR3 sequence is 14 residues long. The CDR3 DNA sequence: TGTGCCAACAGTCCCTCGACATTTAACTATGGCTACACCTTC. Translated, it gives CANSPSTFNYGYTF.

The J gene is TRBJ2-7, the V gene TRBV29-1, with D possibly TRBD1 on 6 matching bases. V lost 4 bases and J lost 2, with 12 bases in between. The length of the CDR3 is 13 residues. Germline V gives CDR1 SQVTM, CDR2 ANQGSEA. The chain's CDR3 is CSVVRGTAYEQYF. In DNA, the CDR3 is TGCAGCGTTGTCAGGGGCACCGCCTACGAGCAGTACTTC.

The V and J genes are TRBV5-1 and TRBJ2-1; 10 bases are shared with TRBD1. The CDR3 totals 13 residues. CDR1 is SGHRS, CDR2 YFSETQ, per germline. After removal of 4 bases from V and 10 bases from J, the junction contained 5 bases not matched to a gene. As DNA, the CDR3 is TGCGCCAGCAGCCACGACAGGGGGCTCGAGCAGTTCTTC. This encodes CASSHDRGLEQFF.

There are a few counts of this clonotype. The chain uses TRBV15 and TRBJ1-1; D unresolved. CDR3 size: 13 residues. The V gene's germline CDR1 is LNHNV and CDR2 YYDKDF (reference sequence). Trimming cost V 0 bases and J 7 bases, with 9 bases left between them. CDR3 coding DNA: TGTGCCACCAGCAGAGATTACACAGATGAAGCTTTCTTT. Protein product: CATSRDYTDEAFF.

This clonotype has just a few counts. A much bigger clone sits one base away, suggesting this may be a read error. This rearrangement joins TRBV15 to TRBJ2-3; D may correspond to TRBD1 or TRBD2 (6 bases each). The CDR3 runs to 15 residues. The V end lost 5 bases, the J end lost 4 bases, and 16 bases lay between the germline ends. Per the germline V gene, CDR1 is LNHNV and CDR2 is YYDKDF (reference sequence). CDR3: CATSGRTVGSDTQYF. CDR3 DNA: TGTGCCACCAGCGGGAGGACAGTGGGCTCAGATACGCAGTATTTT. Full variable domain (rest looked up from reference TRBV15 and TRBJ2-3): DAMVIQNPRYQVTQFGKPVTLSCSQTLNHNVMYWYQQKSSQAPKLLFHYYDKDFNNEADTPDNFQSRRPNTSFCFLDIRSPGLGDTAMYLCATSGRTVGSDTQYFGPGTRLTVL.

This chain connects TRBV7-9 to TRBJ2-7, with D maybe TRBD1 (6 bases). This CDR3 has 16 amino acids. Trimming removed 6 bases at V and 4 bases at J, with 22 bases between. Per the germline V gene, CDR1 is SEHNR and CDR2 is FQNEAQ (reference sequence). The CDR3 region is CASSFSGDNWVYEQYF. CDR3 sequence (DNA): TGTGCCAGCAGTTTCTCAGGGGACAACTGGGTATACGAGCAGTACTTC.

This clonotype was recorded many times. V is TRBV29-1 and J is TRBJ2-1; D gene ambiguous. Germline CDR1 is SQVTM and CDR2 is ANQGSEA. V shed 2 bases and J shed 4 bases, with 6 bases lying between them. The CDR3 loop spans 12 amino acids. The CDR3 DNA follows: TGCAGCGTTGAACCACGGTACAATGAGCAGTTCTTC. Translation: CSVEPRYNEQFF.

This clonotype was seen at least ten times. V is TRBV20-1 and J is TRBJ2-7, with 9 bases aligning to TRBD2. Germline V CDR1 and CDR2: DFQATT, SNEGSKA (reference sequence). V gave up 4 bases and J gave up 7 bases; unmatched junction bases: 14. The CDR3 has 15 amino acids. The CDR3 DNA follows: TGCAGTGCTAATCCATCCAAGCGGGAGGCCAGGGAGCAGTACTTC. It codes for CSANPSKREAREQYF.

The CDR3 loop is CASSLNAPKGAKNIQYF. CDR3 DNA sequence: TGTGCCAGCAGTTTAAACGCCCCCAAGGGAGCCAAAAACATTCAGTACTTC. The chain has TRBV27 and TRBJ2-4, with D unresolved. Germline CDR1 is MNHEY and CDR2 is SMNVEV (reference sequence). This CDR3 has 17 amino acids. V shed 2 bases and J shed 0 bases, with 14 bases lying between them.

This clonotype was seen at least ten times. The chain uses TRBV5-5 and TRBJ2-1; D is perhaps TRBD2 (6 bases). Trimming stripped 0 bases from V and 2 bases from J, with 9 bases between. The CDR3 loop spans 15 amino acids. Per germline, CDR1 SGHKS and CDR2 YYEKEE (reference sequence). The CDR3 DNA reads TGTGCCAGCAGCTTGGATAGCGGAACCTACAATGAGCAGTTCTTC. Protein sequence: CASSLDSGTYNEQFF.

This clonotype was recorded a few times. This chain uses TRBV27 with TRBJ1-1; D perhaps matches TRBD1 (5 bases). Germline V gives CDR1 MNHEY, CDR2 SMNVEV (reference sequence). Between the trimmed V and J ends, which lost 1 base and 7 bases, there was a span of 10 bases. The CDR3 loop spans 13 amino acids. The CDR3 DNA sequence: TGTGCCAGCAGTTTATTATCGGGGGGTGAAGCTTTCTTT. It translates to CASSLLSGGEAFF.